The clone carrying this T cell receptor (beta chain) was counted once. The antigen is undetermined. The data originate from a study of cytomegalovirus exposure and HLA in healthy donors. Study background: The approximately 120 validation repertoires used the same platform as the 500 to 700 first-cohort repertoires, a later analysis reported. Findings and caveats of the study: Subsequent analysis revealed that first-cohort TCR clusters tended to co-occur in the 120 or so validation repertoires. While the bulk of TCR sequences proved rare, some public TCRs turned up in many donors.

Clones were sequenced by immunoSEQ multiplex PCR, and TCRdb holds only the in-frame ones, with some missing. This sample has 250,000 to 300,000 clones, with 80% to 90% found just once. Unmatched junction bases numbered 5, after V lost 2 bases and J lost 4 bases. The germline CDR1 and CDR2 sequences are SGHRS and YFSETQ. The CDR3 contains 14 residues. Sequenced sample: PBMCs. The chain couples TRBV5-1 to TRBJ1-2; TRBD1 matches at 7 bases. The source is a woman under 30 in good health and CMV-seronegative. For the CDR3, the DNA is TGCGCCAGCAGCTTAACCCGGGACAGCTATGGCTACACCTTC. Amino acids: CASSLTRDSYGYTF.